Detailed here is one TCR beta chain. This table comes from immunoSEQ multiplex PCR, and its TCRdb copy is limited to in-frame clones, with some not included. The sample records roughly 660,000 clones, approximately 88% being singletons. The data stem from a study of shared T cell receptors in the human thymus. The CDR3 consists of 19 residues. J lost 0 bases, V lost 4 bases, and 15 bases had no gene match. Germline V lookup: CDR1 MNHNS, CDR2 SASEGT. The data also belong to a second study, concerning human thymus T cells. From that study: Corrective heart surgery yielded resections, and these provided the thymus tissue. Thymic repertoires from unrelated individuals overlapped highly, related research reported.

The V and J genes are TRBV6-1 and TRBJ2-1; 7 nucleotides agree with TRBD2. This TCR was recovered from a boy younger than two with a congenital heart defect. Input material: thymocytes. CDR3 residues: CASSGTSDPTFSSYNEQFF. CDR3 DNA sequence: TGTGCCAGCAGTGGAACTAGCGACCCAACCTTTAGCTCCTACAATGAGCAGTTCTTC.